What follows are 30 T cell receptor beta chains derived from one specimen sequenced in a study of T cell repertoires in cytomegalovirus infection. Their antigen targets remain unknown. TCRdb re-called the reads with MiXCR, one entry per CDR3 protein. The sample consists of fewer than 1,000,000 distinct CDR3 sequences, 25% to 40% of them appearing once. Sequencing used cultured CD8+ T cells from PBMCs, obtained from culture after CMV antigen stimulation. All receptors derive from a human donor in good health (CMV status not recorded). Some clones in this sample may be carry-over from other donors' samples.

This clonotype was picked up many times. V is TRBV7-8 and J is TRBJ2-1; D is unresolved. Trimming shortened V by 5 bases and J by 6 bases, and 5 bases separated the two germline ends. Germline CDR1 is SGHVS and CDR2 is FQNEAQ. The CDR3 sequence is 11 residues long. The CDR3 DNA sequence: TGTGCCAGCAGCCGCCCCAATGAGCAGTTCTTC. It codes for CASSRPNEQFF.

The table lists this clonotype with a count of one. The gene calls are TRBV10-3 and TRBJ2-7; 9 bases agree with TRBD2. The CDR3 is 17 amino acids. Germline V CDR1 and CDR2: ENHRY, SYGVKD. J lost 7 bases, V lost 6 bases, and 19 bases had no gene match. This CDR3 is CAISRPALSGGPGEQYF. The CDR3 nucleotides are TGTGCCATCAGCCGACCTGCTTTGAGCGGGGGGCCGGGTGAGCAGTACTTC.

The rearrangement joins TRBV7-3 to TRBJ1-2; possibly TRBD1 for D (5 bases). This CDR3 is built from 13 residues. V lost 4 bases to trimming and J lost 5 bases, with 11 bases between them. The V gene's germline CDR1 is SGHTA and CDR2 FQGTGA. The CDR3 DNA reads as TGTGCCAGCAGCTCGGACAACTATTATGGCTACACCTTC. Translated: CASSSDNYYGYTF.

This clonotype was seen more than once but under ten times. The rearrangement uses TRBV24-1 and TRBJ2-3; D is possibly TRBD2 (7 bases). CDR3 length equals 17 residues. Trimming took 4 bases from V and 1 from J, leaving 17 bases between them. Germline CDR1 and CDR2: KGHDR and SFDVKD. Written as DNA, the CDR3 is TGTGCCACCAGTGAGCGGTCGGGGGGCCAGGGCACAGATACGCAGTATTTT. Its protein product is CATSERSGGQGTDTQYF.

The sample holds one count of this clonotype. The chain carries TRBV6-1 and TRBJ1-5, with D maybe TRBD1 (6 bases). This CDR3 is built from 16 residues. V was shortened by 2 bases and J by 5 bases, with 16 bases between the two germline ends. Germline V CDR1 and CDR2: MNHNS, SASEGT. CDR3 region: CASSEWGRGGDQPQHF. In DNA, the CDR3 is TGTGCCAGCAGTGAATGGGGCAGGGGAGGGGATCAGCCCCAGCATTTT.

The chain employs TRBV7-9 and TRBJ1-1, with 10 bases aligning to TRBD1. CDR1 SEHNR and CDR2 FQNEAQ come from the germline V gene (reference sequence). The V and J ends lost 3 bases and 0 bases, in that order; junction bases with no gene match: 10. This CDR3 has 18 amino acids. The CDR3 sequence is CASSFDRGRGGMNTEAFF. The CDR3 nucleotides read TGTGCCAGCAGCTTTGACAGGGGGCGAGGGGGTATGAACACTGAAGCTTTCTTT.

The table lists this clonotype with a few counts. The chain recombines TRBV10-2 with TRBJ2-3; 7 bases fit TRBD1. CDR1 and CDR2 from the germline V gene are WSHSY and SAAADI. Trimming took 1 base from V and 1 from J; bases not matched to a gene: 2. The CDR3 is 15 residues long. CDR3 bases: TGCGCCAGCAGTGAGTATGGGACAGGCACAGATACGCAGTATTTT. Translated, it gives CASSEYGTGTDTQYF.

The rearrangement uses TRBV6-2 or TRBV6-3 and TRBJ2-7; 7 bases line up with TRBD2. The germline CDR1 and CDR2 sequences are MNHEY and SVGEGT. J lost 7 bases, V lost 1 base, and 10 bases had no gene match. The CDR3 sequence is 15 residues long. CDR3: CASSYLGGPRGEQYV. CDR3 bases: TGTGCCAGCAGTTACTTGGGAGGGCCCCGGGGGGAGCAGTACGTC.

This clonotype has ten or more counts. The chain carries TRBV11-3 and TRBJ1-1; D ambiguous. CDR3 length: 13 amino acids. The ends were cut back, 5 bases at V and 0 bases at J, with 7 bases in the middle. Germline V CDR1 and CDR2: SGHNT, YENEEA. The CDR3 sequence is CASSRYMNTEAFF. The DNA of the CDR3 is TGTGCCAGCAGCCGATATATGAACACTGAAGCTTTCTTT.

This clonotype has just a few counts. The CDR3 spells CASSTTTGRADTQYF. DNA of the CDR3: TGTGCCAGCAGCACCACGACAGGGAGGGCAGATACGCAGTATTTT. V is TRBV7-9 and J is TRBJ2-3, with D possibly being TRBD1 or TRBD2 (7 bases each). The CDR3 length is 15 residues. Deletions cut 5 bases from V and 4 bases from J, with 16 bases between. Germline V lookup: CDR1 SEHNR, CDR2 FQNEAQ (reference sequence).

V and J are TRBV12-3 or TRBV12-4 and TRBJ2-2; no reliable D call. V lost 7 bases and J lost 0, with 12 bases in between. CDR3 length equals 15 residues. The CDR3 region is CASTLGVANTGELFF. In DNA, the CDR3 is TGTGCCAGCACTCTTGGGGTCGCGAACACCGGGGAGCTGTTTTTT.

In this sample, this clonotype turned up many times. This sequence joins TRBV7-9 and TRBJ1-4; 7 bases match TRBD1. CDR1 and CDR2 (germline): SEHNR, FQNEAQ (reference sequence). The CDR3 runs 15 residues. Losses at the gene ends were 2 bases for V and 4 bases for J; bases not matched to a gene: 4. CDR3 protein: CASSLRGQRNEKLFF. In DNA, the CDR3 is TGTGCCAGCAGCTTAAGGGGACAGCGTAATGAAAAACTGTTTTTT.

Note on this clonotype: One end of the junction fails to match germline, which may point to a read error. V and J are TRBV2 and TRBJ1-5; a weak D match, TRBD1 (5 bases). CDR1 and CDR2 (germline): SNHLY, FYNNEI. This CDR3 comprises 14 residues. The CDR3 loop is CVSSRRSGAQPQHF. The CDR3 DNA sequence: TGTGTCAGCAGCCGACGGTCCGGGGCTCAGCCCCAGCATTTT.

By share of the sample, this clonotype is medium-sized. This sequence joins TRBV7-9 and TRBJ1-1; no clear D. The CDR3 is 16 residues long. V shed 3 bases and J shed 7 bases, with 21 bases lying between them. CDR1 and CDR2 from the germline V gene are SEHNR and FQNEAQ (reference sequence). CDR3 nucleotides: TGTGCCAGCAGCTTTTTGTCCCGTTTTTATCCGGGTGAAGCTTTCTTT. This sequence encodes CASSFLSRFYPGEAFF.

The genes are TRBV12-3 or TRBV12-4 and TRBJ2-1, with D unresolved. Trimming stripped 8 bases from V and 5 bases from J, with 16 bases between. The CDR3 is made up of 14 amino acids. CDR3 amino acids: CASYRQLSDNEQFF. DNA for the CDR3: TGTGCCAGCTATCGGCAACTATCGGACAATGAGCAGTTCTTC.

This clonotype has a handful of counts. The CDR3 DNA sequence: TGCGCCAGCAGCTTGGGAAGAGACAGGCCCTACAATGAGCAGTTCTTC. Encoded protein: CASSLGRDRPYNEQFF. The chain employs TRBV5-1 and TRBJ2-1; maybe TRBD1 (6 bases). Trimming took 0 bases from V and 2 from J, leaving 12 bases between them. Germline CDR1 SGHRS, CDR2 YFSETQ. This CDR3 region has 16 residues.

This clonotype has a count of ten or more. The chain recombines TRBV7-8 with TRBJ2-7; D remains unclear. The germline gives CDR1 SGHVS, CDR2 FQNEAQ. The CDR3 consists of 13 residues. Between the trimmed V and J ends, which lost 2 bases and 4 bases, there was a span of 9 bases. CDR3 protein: CASSLRSIYEQYF. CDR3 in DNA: TGTGCCAGCAGCTTACGTAGTATTTACGAGCAGTACTTC.

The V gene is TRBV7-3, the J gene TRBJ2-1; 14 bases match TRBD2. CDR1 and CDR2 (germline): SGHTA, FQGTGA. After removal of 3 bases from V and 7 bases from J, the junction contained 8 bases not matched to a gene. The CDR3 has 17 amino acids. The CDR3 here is CASSFPGLAGGGNEQFF. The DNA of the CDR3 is TGTGCCAGCAGCTTCCCCGGACTAGCGGGGGGCGGGAATGAGCAGTTCTTC.

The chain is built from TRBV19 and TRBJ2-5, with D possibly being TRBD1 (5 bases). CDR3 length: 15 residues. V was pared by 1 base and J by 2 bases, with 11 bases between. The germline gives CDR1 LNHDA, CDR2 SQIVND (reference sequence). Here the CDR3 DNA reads TGTGCCAGTAGTATAGCCTTCAGGGCTCAAGAGACCCAGTACTTC. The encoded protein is CASSIAFRAQETQYF.

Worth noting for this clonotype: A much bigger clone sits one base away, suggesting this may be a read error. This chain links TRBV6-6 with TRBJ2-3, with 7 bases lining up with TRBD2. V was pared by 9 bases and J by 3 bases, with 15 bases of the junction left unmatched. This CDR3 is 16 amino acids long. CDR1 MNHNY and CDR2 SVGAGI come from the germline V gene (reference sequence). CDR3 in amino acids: CARQVPGLRLTDTQYF. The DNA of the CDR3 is TGTGCCAGGCAGGTCCCGGGACTAAGGTTGACAGATACGCAGTATTTT.

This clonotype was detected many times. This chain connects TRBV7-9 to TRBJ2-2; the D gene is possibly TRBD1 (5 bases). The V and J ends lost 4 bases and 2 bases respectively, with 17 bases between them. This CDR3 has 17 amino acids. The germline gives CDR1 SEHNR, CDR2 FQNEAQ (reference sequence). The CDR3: CASSSYPGKLNTGELFF. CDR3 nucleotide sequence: TGTGCCAGCAGCTCCTACCCAGGGAAACTAAACACCGGGGAGCTGTTTTTT.

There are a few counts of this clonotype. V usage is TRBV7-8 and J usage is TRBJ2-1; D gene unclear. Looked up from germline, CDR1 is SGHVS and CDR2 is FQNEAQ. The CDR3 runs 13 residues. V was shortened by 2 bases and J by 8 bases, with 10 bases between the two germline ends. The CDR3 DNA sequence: TGTGCCAGCAGCTTATTCCTCTGGGATGAGCAGTTCTTC. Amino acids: CASSLFLWDEQFF.

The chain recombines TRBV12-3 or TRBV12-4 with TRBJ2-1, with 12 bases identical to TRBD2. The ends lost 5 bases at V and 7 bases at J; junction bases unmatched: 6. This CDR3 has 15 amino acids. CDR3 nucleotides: TGTGCCAGCAGTGCTAGCGGGGGGGCGGATAATGAGCAGTTCTTC. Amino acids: CASSASGGADNEQFF.

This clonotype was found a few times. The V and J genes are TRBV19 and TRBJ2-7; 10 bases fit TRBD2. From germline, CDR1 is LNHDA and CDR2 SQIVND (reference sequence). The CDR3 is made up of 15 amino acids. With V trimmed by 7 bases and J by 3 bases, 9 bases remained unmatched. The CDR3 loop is CASNSIAGGHYEQYF. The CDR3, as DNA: TGTGCCAGTAATTCCATAGCGGGGGGACACTACGAGCAGTACTTC. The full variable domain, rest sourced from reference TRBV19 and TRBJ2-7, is DGGITQSPKYLFRKEGQNVTLSCEQNLNHDAMYWYRQDPGQGLRLIYYSQIVNDFQKGDIAEGYSVSREKKESFPLTVTSAQKNPTAFYLCASNSIAGGHYEQYFGPGTRLTVT.

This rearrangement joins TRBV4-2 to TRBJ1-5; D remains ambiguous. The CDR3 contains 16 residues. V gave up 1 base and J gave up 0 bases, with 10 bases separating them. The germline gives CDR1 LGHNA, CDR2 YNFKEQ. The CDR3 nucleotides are TGTGCCAGCAGCCAAGGAGTCCCAGCTAGCAATCAGCCCCAGCATTTT. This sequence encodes CASSQGVPASNQPQHF.

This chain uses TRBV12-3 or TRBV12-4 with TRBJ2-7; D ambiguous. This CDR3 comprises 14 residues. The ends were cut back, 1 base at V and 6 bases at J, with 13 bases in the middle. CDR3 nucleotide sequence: TGTGCCAGCAGTTTAGTCCCGGGTCTGACCGAGCAGTACGTC. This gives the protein CASSLVPGLTEQYV.

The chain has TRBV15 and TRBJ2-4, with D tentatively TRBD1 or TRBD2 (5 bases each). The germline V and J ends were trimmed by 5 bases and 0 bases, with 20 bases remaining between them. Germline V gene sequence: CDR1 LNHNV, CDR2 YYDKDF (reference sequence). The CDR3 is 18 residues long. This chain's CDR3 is CATSLGAAGNLAKNIQYF. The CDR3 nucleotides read TGTGCCACCAGCCTCGGGGCGGCAGGGAACCTAGCCAAAAACATTCAGTACTTC.

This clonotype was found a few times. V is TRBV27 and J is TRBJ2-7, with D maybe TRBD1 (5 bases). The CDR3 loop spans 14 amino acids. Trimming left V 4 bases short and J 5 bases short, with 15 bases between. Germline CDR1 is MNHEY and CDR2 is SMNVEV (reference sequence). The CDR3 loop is CASSSTALGHEQYF. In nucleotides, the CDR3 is TGTGCCAGCAGTTCGACAGCCCTCGGGCACGAGCAGTACTTC.

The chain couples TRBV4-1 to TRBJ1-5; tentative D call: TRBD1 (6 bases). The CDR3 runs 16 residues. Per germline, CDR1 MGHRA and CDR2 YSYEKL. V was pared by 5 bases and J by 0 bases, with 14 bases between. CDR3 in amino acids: CASSWTDRLSNQPQHF. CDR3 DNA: TGCGCCAGCAGCTGGACGGACAGACTTAGCAATCAGCCCCAGCATTTT.

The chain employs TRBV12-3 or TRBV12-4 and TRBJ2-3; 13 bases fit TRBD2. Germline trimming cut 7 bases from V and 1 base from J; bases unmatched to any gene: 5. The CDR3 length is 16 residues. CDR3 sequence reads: CASNPGLAGGTDTQYF. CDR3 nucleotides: TGTGCCAGCAACCCAGGACTAGCGGGGGGCACAGATACGCAGTATTTT.